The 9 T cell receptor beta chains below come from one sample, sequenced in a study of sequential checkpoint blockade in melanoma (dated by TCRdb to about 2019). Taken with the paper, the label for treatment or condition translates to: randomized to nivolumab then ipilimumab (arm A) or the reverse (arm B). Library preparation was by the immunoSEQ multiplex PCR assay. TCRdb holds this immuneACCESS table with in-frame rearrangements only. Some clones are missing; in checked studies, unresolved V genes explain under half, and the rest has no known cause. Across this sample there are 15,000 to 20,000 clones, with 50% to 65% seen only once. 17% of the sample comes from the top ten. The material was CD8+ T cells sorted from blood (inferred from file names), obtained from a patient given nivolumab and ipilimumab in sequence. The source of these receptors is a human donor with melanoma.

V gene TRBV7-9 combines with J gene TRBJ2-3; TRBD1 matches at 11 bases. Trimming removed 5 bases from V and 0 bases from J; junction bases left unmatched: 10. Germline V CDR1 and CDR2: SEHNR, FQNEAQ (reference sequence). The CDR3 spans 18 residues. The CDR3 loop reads CASSQVTGTGGSTDTQYF. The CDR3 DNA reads TGTGCCAGCAGCCAAGTTACGGGGACAGGGGGTAGCACAGATACGCAGTATTTT.

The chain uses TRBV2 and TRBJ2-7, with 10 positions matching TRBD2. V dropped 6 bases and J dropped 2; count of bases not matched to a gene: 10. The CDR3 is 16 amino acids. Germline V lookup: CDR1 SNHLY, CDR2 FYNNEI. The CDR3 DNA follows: TGTGCCAGCAGCCCTATAACTAGCGGGAAGACCTACGAGCAGTACTTC. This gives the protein CASSPITSGKTYEQYF.

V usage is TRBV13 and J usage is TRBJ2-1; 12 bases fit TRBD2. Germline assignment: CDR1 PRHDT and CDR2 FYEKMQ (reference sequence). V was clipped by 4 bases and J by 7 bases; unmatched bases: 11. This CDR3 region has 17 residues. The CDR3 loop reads CASSWTSGVKGWNEQFF. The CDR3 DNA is TGTGCCAGCAGCTGGACTAGCGGGGTCAAGGGGTGGAATGAGCAGTTCTTC.

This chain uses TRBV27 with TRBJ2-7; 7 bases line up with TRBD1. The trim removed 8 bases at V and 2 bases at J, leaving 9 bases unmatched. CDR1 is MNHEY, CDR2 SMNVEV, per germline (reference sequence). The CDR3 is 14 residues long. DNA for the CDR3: TGTGCCAGCTGGCCAGGGACAGATCCCTACGAGCAGTACTTC. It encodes CASWPGTDPYEQYF.

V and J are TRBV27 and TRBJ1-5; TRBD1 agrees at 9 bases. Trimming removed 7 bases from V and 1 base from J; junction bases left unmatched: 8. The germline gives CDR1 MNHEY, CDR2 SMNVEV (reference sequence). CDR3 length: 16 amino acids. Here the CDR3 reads CASNKQGAASNQPQHF. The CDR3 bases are TGTGCCAGCAATAAACAGGGGGCGGCGAGCAATCAGCCCCAGCATTTT.

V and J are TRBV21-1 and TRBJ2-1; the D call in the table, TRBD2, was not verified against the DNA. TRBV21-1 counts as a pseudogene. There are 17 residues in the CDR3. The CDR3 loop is CASSVGELAGLGNEQFF. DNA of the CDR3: TGTGCCAGCAGCGTGGGGGAACTAGCGGGGTTAGGAAATGAGCAGTTCTTC.

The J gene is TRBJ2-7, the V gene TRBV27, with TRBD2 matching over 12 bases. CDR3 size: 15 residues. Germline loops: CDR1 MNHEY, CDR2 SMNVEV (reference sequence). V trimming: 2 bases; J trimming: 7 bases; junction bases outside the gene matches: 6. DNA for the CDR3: TGTGCCAGCAGTTTACTAGCGGGAGGGCCAGGGGAGCAGTACTTC. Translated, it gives CASSLLAGGPGEQYF.

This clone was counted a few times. The CDR3 bases are TGCGCCAGCAAGGAGGGTAGCGGAGCGAGCACAGATACGCAGTATTTT. Its protein product is CASKEGSGASTDTQYF. The gene calls are TRBV4-1 and TRBJ2-3; tentative D call: TRBD2 (6 bases). The CDR3 is made up of 16 amino acids. V dropped 7 bases and J dropped 0 bases, with 17 bases sitting between them. The germline V gene has CDR1 MGHRA and CDR2 YSYEKL.

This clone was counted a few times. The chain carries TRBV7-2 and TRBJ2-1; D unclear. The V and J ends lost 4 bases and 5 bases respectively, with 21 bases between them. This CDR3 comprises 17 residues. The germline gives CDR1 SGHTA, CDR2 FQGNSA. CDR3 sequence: CASSSTASYSTNNEQFF. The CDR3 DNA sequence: TGTGCCAGCAGCTCGACGGCCAGCTACTCCACTAACAATGAGCAGTTCTTC. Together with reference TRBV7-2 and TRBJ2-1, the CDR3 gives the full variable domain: GAGVSQSPSNKVTEKGKDVELRCDPISGHTALYWYRQSLGQGLEFLIYFQGNSAPDKSGLPSDRFSAERTGGSVSTLTIQRTQQEDSAVYLCASSSTASYSTNNEQFFGPGTRLTVL.